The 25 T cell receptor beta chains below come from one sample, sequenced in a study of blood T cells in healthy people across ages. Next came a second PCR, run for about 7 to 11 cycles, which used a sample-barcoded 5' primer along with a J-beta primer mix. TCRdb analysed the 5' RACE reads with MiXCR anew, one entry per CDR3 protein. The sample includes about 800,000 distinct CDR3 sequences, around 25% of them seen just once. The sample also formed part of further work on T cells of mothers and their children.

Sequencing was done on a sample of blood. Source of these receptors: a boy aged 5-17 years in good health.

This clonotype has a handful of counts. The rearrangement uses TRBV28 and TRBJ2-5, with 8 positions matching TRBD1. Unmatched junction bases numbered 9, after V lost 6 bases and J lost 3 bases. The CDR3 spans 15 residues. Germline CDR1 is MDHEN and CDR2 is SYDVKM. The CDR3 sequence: CASRNTGGNEETQYF. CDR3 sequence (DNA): TGTGCCAGCAGGAACACAGGGGGTAATGAAGAGACCCAGTACTTC.

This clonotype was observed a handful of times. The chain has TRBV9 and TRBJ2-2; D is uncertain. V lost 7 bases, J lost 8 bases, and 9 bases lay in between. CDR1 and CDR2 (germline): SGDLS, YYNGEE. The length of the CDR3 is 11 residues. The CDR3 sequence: CASGREGELFF. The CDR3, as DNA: TGTGCCAGCGGGCGCGAAGGGGAGCTGTTTTTT.

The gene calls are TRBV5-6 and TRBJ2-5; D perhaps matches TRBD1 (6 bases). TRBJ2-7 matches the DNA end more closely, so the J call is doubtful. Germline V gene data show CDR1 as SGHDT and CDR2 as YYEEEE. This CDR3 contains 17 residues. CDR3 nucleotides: TGTGCCAGCAGCTTCCTGGCCCGACAGGTCGAGGAAGGCGAGCAGTACTTC. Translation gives CASSFLARQVEEGEQYF.

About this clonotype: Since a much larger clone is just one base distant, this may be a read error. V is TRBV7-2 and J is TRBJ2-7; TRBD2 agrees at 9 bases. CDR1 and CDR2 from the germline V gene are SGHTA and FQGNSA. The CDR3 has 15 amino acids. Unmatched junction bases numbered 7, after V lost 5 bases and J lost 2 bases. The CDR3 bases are TGTGCCAGCAGCATAGACGCGGGAGGGCCCTACGAGCAGTACTTC. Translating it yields CASSIDAGGPYEQYF.

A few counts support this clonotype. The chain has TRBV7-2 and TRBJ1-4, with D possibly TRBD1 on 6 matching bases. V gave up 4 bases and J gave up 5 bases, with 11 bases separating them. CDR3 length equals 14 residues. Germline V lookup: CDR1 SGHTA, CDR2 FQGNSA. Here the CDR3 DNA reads TGTGCCAGCAGCTCTGGGACAAGGAATGAAAAACTGTTTTTT. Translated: CASSSGTRNEKLFF.

The CDR3 DNA sequence: TGTGCCAGCAGTTTTGGGCTAGCGGGCTGGGGAGAGACCCAGTACTTC. Translating gives CASSFGLAGWGETQYF. This chain links TRBV12-3 or TRBV12-4 with TRBJ2-5, with TRBD2 matching over 8 bases. Unmatched junction bases numbered 10, after V lost 3 bases and J lost 4 bases. This CDR3 is 16 amino acids long.

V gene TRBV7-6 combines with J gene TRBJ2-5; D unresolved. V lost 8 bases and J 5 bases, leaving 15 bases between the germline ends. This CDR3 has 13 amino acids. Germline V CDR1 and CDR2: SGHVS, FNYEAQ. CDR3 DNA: TGTGCCAGCGCAAACAGAGCCTTGGAGACCCAGTACTTC. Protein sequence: CASANRALETQYF.

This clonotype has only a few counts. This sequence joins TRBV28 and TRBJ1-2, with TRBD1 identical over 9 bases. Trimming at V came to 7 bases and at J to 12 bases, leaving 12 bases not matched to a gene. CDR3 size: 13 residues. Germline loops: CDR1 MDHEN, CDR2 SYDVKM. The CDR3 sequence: CASTQGALLGNTF. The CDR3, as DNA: TGTGCCAGCACACAGGGGGCCCTGCTCGGGAACACCTTC.

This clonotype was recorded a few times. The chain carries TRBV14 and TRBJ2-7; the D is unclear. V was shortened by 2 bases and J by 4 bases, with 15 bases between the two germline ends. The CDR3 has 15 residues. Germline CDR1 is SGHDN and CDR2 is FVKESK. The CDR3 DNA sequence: TGTGCCAGCAGCCAATCCCTAGGAACTTATTACGAGCAGTACTTC. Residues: CASSQSLGTYYEQYF.

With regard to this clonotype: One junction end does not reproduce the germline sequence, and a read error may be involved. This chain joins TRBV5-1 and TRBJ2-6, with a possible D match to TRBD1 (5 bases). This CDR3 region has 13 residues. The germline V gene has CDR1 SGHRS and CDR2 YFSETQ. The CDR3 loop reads CASRDDGADVLTF. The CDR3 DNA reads TGCGCCAGCAGGGACGATGGGGCCGACGTCCTGACTTTC. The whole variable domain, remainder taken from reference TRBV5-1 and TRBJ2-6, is KAGVTQTPRYLIKTRGQQVTLSCSPISGHRSVSWYQQTPGQGLQFLFEYFSETQRNKGNFPGRFSGRQFSNSRSEMNVSTLELGDSALYLCASRDDGADVLTFGAGSRLTVL.

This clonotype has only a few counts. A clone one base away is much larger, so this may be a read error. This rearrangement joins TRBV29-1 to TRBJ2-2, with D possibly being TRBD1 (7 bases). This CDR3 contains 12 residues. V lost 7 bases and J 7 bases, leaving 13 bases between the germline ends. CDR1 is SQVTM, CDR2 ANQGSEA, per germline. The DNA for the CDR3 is TGCAGCGCTGCCAGGGGGGTCGGGGAGCTGTTTTTT. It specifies CSAARGVGELFF.

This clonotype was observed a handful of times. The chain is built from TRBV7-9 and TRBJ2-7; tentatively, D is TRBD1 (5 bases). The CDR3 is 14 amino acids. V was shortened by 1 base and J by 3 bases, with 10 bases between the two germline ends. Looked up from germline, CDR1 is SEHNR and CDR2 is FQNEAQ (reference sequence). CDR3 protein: CASSLDRNHYEQYF. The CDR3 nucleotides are TGTGCCAGCAGCTTAGACAGGAACCACTACGAGCAGTACTTC.

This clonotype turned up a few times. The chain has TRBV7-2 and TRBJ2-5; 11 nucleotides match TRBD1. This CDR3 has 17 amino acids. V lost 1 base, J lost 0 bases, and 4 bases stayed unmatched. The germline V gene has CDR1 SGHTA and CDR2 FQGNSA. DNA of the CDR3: TGTGCCAGCAGCTTAGGGACAGGGGGCCGGAACCAAGAGACCCAGTACTTC. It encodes CASSLGTGGRNQETQYF.

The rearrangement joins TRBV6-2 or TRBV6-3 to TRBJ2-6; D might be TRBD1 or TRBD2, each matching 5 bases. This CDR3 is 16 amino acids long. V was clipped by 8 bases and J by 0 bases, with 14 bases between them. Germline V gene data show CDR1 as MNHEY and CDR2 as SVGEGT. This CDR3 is CASGPEGFSGANVLTF. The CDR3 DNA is TGTGCCAGCGGACCCGAGGGGTTCTCTGGGGCCAACGTCCTGACTTTC.

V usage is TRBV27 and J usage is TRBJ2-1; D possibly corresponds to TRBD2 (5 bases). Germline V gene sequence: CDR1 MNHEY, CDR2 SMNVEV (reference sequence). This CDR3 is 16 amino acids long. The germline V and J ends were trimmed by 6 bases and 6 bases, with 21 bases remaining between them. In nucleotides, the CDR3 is TGTGCCAGCAGCCTGGGGAGCCCCTCCAATACCAATGAGCAGTTCTTC. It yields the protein CASSLGSPSNTNEQFF.

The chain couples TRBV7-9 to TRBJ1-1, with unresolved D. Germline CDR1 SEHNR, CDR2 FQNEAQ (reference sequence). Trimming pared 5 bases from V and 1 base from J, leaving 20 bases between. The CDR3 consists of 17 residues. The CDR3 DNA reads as TGTGCCAGCAGCCCCTCCGAGGCAGGCATACAGAACACTGAAGCTTTCTTT. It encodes CASSPSEAGIQNTEAFF.

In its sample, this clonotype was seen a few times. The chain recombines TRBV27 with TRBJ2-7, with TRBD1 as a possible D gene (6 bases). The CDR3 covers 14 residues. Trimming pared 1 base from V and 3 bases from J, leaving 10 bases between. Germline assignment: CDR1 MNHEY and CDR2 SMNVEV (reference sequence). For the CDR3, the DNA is TGTGCCAGCAGTTTATGGGGGACAAACTACGAGCAGTACTTC. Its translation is CASSLWGTNYEQYF.

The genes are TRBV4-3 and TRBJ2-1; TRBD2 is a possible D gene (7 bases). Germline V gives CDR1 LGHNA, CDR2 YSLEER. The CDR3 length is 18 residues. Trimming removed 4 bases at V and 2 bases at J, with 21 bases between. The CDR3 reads CASSPRWGGAVTYNEQFF. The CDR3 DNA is TGCGCCAGCAGCCCACGTTGGGGGGGGGCCGTGACCTACAATGAGCAGTTCTTC.

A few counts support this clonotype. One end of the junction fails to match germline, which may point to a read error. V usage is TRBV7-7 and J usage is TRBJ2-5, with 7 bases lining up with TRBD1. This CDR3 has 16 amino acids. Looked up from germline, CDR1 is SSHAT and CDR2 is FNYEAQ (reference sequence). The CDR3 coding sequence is TGTGCTAGCAGCTTAATCCGCTTGACAGGGACAGAGACCCAGTACTTC. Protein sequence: CASSLIRLTGTETQYF.

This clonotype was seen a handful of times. CDR3 nucleotides: TGTGCCAGCAGCCCATCGACTGGCACAGATACGCAGTATTTT. It translates to CASSPSTGTDTQYF. The chain couples TRBV7-2 to TRBJ2-3; no clear D. Per germline, CDR1 SGHTA and CDR2 FQGNSA. This CDR3 spans 14 amino acids. Trimming cost V 5 bases and J 1 base, with 10 bases left between them.

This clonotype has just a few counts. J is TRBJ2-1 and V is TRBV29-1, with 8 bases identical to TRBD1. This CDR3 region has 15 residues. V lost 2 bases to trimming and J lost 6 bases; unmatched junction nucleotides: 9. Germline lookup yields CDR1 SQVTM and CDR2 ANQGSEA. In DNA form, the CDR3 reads TGCAGCGTTGAAACATCGGACAGGGAGGCCAATGAGCAGTTCTTC. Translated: CSVETSDREANEQFF.

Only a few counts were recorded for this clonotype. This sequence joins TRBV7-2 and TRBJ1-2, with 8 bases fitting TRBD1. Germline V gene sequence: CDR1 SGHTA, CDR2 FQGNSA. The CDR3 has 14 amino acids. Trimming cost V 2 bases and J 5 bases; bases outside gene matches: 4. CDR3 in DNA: TGTGCCAGCAGCTTAACAGGGGGGTGGTATGGCTACACCTTC. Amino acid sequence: CASSLTGGWYGYTF.

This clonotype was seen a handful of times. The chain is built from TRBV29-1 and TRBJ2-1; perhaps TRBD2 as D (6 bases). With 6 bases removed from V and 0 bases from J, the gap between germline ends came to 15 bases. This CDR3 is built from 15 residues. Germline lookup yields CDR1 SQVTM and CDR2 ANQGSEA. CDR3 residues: CSVLRDLSSYNEQFF. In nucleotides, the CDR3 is TGCAGCGTCCTCCGGGACTTGAGCTCCTACAATGAGCAGTTCTTC.

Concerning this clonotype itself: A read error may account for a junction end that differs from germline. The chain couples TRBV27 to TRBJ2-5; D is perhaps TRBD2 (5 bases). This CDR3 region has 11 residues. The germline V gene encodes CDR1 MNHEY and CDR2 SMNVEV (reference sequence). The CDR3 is CTSGPGETQYF. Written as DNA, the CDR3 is TGTACCAGCGGCCCCGGAGAGACCCAGTACTTC.

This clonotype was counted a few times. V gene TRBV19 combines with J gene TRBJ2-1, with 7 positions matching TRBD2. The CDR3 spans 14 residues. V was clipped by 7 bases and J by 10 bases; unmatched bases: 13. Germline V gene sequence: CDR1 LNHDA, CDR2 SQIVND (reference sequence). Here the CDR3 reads CASTPRGGIIEQFF. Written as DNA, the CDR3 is TGTGCCAGTACACCCCGGGGAGGGATTATCGAGCAGTTCTTC.